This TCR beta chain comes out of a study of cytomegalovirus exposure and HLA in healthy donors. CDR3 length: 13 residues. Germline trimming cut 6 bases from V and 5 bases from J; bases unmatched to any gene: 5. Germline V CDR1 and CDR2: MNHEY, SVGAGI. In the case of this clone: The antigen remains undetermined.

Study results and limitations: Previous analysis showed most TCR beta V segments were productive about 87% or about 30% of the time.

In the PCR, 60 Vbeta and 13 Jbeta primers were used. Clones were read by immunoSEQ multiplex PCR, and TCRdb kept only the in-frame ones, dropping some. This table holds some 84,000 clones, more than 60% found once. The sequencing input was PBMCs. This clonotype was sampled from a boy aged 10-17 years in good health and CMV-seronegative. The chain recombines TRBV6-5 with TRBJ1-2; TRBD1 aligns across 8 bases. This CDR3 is CASRLDRGYGYTF. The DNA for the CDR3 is TGTGCCAGCAGACTCGACAGGGGATATGGCTACACCTTC.